Listed below are T cell receptor beta chains from one sample, sequenced in a study of OX40 agonist ivuxolimab in advanced cancers. Generated by immunoSEQ multiplex PCR, the TCRdb table keeps only in-frame clones and is missing some. The data show approximately 52,000 clones, with 90% to 95% seen just once and approximately 12% held by the top ten. Sequencing was performed on CD4+ or CD8+ T cells sorted from blood, taken in a trial of the OX40 agonist ivuxolimab. The receptor set was obtained from an adult with an advanced solid tumor such as melanoma, head and neck, liver or kidney cancer. The CDR3 runs from the conserved cysteine through the conserved F or W. The D gene is left open where the match is weak. Clone size appears in some rows only: once, few, many, or a class for an expanded clone.

clone size	J gene	D gene	V gene	CDR3 protein	CDR3 DNA
.	TRBJ2-3	.	TRBV21-1	CASSKAGLAGPTDTQYF	TGTGCCAGCAGCAAGGCGGGACTAGCGGGGCCCACAGATACGCAGTATTTT
.	TRBJ2-7	TRBD1	TRBV28	CATQDREDFAEQYF	TGTGCCACACAGGACAGGGAAGACTTTGCCGAGCAGTACTTC
few	TRBJ2-7	.	TRBV10-2	CASSEAGPYEQYF	TGCGCCAGCAGTGAAGCGGGTCCCTACGAGCAGTACTTC
.	TRBJ1-5	.	TRBV28	CASSQTYSNQPQHF	TGTGCCAGCAGTCAAACTTATAGCAATCAGCCCCAGCATTTT
.	TRBJ2-7	.	TRBV5-1	CASSSLGGAGEQYF	TGCGCCAGCAGCTCTCTAGGGGGCGCGGGGGAGCAGTACTTC
.	TRBJ1-5	.	TRBV28	CASSFGPGHLNQPQHF	TGTGCCAGCAGTTTCGGTCCGGGACACCTCAATCAGCCCCAGCATTTT
.	TRBJ1-1	TRBD1	TRBV6-5	CASSYRSTGGNGEAFF	TGTGCCAGCAGTTACCGGTCGACAGGGGGGAACGGTGAAGCTTTCTTT
.	TRBJ2-7	.	TRBV27	CASSLPGYEQYF	TGTGCCAGCAGTTTACCCGGTTACGAGCAGTACTTC
.	TRBJ1-2	.	TRBV2	CATTSRAVFYGYTF	TGTGCCACGACCTCCCGGGCGGTGTTTTATGGCTACACCTTC
.	TRBJ2-7	.	TRBV28	CASSSVVPIIVEQYF	TGTGCCAGCAGCTCCGTTGTTCCCATTATCGTCGAGCAGTACTTC
.	TRBJ1-2	TRBD1	TRBV29-1	CSVYRDRVGYTF	TGCAGCGTCTACCGGGACAGGGTTGGCTACACCTTC
.	TRBJ2-1	TRBD2	TRBV4-1	CASSQESPRLSGTYNEQFF	TGCGCCAGCAGCCAAGAGTCCCCCCGGTTGAGCGGGACTTACAATGAGCAGTTCTTC
.	TRBJ1-1	TRBD1	TRBV19	CASRTGGTEAFF	TGTGCCAGTAGAACAGGGGGCACTGAAGCTTTCTTT
.	TRBJ1-5	.	TRBV27	CASSLSGKSNQPQHF	TGTGCCAGCAGTTTATCAGGAAAGAGCAATCAGCCCCAGCATTTT
.	TRBJ1-1	.	TRBV6-5	CASSHDPGTTEAFF	TGTGCCAGCAGCCATGACCCGGGGACCACTGAAGCTTTCTTT
.	TRBJ2-7	TRBD1	TRBV9	CASSRDRDYEQYF	TGTGCCAGCAGCCGGGACAGGGACTACGAGCAGTACTTC
.	TRBJ1-1	TRBD1	TRBV19	CASSPGGGQGTMNTEAFF	TGTGCCAGTAGCCCTGGGGGCGGACAGGGCACCATGAACACTGAAGCTTTCTTT
.	TRBJ2-7	TRBD2	TRBV29-1	CSAQRGTYEQYF	TGCAGCGCTCAGCGGGGGACCTACGAGCAGTACTTC
once	TRBJ2-3	.	TRBV5-1	CASSGLAGTDTQYF	TGCGCCAGCAGCGGGCTAGCAGGCACAGATACGCAGTATTTT
once	TRBJ2-7	TRBD1	TRBV28	CASSRDRVYEQYF	TGTGCCAGCAGCAGAGACAGGGTCTACGAGCAGTACTTC
.	TRBJ2-1	TRBD2	TRBV6-1	CASSETSLSYNEQFF	TGTGCCAGCAGTGAGACTAGCCTCTCCTACAATGAGCAGTTCTTC
.	TRBJ2-7	TRBD1	TRBV6-5	CASSYEAGGGNEQYF	TGTGCCAGCAGTTACGAGGCAGGGGGCGGGAACGAGCAGTACTTC
.	TRBJ2-1	.	TRBV6-5	CASSYSGGWDNEQFF	TGTGCCAGCAGTTACTCGGGGGGTTGGGACAATGAGCAGTTCTTC
.	TRBJ2-2	TRBD2	TRBV27	CASSLSTAGDGELFF	TGTGCCAGCAGTTTATCGACCGCGGGAGACGGGGAGCTGTTTTTT
.	TRBJ2-1	TRBD2	TRBV2	CASSETSGSHNEQFF	TGTGCCAGCAGTGAAACTAGCGGGAGCCACAATGAGCAGTTCTTC
.	TRBJ1-5	.	TRBV6-1	CASLQGTYSNQPQHF	TGTGCCAGCCTCCAGGGTACGTATAGCAATCAGCCCCAGCATTTT
.	TRBJ2-1	TRBD2	TRBV5-4	CASSLADTSGRSYNEQFF	TGTGCCAGCAGCTTGGCCGATACTAGCGGGAGGTCCTACAATGAGCAGTTCTTC
.	TRBJ2-7	.	TRBV27	CASSPLDGAREQYF	TGTGCCAGCAGTCCGCTAGATGGGGCGAGAGAGCAGTACTTC
once	TRBJ1-3	TRBD1	TRBV4-3	CASSQEQDRGYTIYF	TGCGCCAGCAGCCAAGAACAGGACAGGGGGTACACCATATATTTT
.	TRBJ1-1	.	TRBV19	CASAGATGNTEAFF	TGTGCCAGTGCCGGGGCCACCGGGAACACTGAAGCTTTCTTT
.	TRBJ2-7	TRBD1	TRBV6-1	CASSEGKYRGYEQYF	TGTGCCAGCAGTGAAGGAAAATACAGGGGATACGAGCAGTACTTC
.	TRBJ2-3	TRBD2	TRBV4-2	CASSQSWGRGTDTQYF	TGTGCCAGCAGCCAAAGTTGGGGGAGGGGCACAGATACGCAGTATTTT
once	TRBJ1-4	.	TRBV28	CASSFLPGTNEKLFF	TGTGCCAGCAGTTTCCTGCCGGGGACTAATGAAAAACTGTTTTTT
once	TRBJ1-2	.	TRBV30	CAWGGADPTNNYGYTF	TGTGCCTGGGGAGGGGCTGACCCCACAAATAACTATGGCTACACCTTC
.	TRBJ2-1	.	TRBV5-1	CASSLTNEQFF	TGCGCCAGCAGCTTGACCAATGAGCAGTTCTTC
.	TRBJ2-7	.	TRBV7-9	CASSPPAVSYEQYF	TGTGCCAGCAGCCCCCCAGCGGTGTCCTACGAGCAGTACTTC
.	TRBJ2-7	TRBD1	TRBV7-6	CASSSGTGPYEQYF	TGTGCCAGCAGCTCCGGGACAGGACCCTACGAGCAGTACTTC
once	TRBJ2-7	TRBD2	TRBV5-1	CASSSGTSGYEQYF	TGCGCCAGCAGCTCCGGGACTAGCGGCTACGAGCAGTACTTC
.	TRBJ2-3	TRBD1	TRBV6-6	CASSFLPGQYTDTQYF	TGTGCCAGCAGCTTCCTCCCGGGACAGTACACAGATACGCAGTATTTT
.	TRBJ2-7	.	TRBV11-2	CASSLYNGYEQYF	TGTGCCAGCAGCTTATATAATGGCTACGAGCAGTACTTC
.	TRBJ1-4	TRBD1	TRBV28	CATGDRTEKLFF	TGTGCAACCGGGGACAGAACTGAAAAACTGTTTTTT
.	TRBJ2-1	.	TRBV7-8	CASTDGVGNEQFF	TGTGCCAGCACGGACGGAGTCGGAAATGAGCAGTTCTTC
.	TRBJ2-1	.	TRBV5-1	CASSLGFSGSYNEQFF	TGCGCCAGCAGCTTGGGCTTTAGCGGCTCCTACAATGAGCAGTTCTTC
.	TRBJ2-5	TRBD2	TRBV6-1	CASSAWGGQETQYF	TGTGCCAGCAGTGCTTGGGGGGGCCAAGAGACCCAGTACTTC
.	TRBJ2-7	TRBD1	TRBV5-1	CASRAGTDYEQYF	TGCGCCAGCAGGGCCGGGACAGACTACGAGCAGTACTTC
.	TRBJ2-3	.	TRBV27	CASGKQGSTDTQYF	TGTGCCAGCGGCAAACAGGGAAGCACAGATACGCAGTATTTT
.	TRBJ2-7	.	TRBV15	CATSRVGGGRYEQYF	TGTGCCACCAGCAGAGTAGGAGGGGGCCGATACGAGCAGTACTTC
.	TRBJ2-7	TRBD2	TRBV18	CASSPLPMVDYAGVFNEQYF	TGTGCCAGCTCACCCCTCCCAATGGTTGATTATGCGGGAGTGTTCAACGAGCAGTACTTC
.	TRBJ2-3	.	TRBV27	CASNTYGSNKDTQYF	TGTGCCAGCAACACATACGGGAGTAATAAAGATACGCAGTATTTT
.	TRBJ2-3	.	TRBV19	CASSIAGGTDTQYF	TGTGCCAGTAGTATAGCCGGGGGCACAGATACGCAGTATTTT
.	TRBJ2-3	.	TRBV4-1	CASSLPTLTRELNTQYF	TGCGCCAGCAGCCTCCCCACCTTGACTCGGGAGTTAAATACGCAGTATTTT
.	TRBJ1-4	.	TRBV19	CASSPSIGHANEKLFF	TGTGCCAGTAGTCCCTCGATAGGGCATGCTAATGAAAAACTGTTTTTT
.	TRBJ2-7	.	TRBV28	CASSSVDAGTLNEQYF	TGTGCCAGCAGTTCAGTGGACGCGGGAACGCTGAACGAGCAGTACTTC
once	TRBJ2-3	TRBD1	TRBV6-5	CASSYSRTGDRDTQYF	TGTGCCAGCAGTTACTCGAGGACAGGGGATAGGGATACGCAGTATTTT
.	TRBJ2-2	TRBD2	TRBV28	CASTPGGANTGELFF	TGTGCCAGCACCCCTGGGGGGGCGAACACCGGGGAGCTGTTTTTT
.	TRBJ2-3	.	TRBV7-3	CASSLTGASTDTQYF	TGTGCCAGCAGCTTAACTGGGGCTAGCACAGATACGCAGTATTTT
once	TRBJ2-7	TRBD1	TRBV7-8	CASSLPGTGTYEQYF	TGTGCCAGCAGCTTACCCGGGACAGGGACCTACGAGCAGTACTTC
.	TRBJ2-1	.	TRBV13	CASSPPFFGTSYNEQFF	TGTGCCAGCAGCCCCCCCTTTTTTGGGACCTCCTACAATGAGCAGTTCTTC
.	TRBJ2-1	TRBD2	TRBV11-3	CASSLDVTSGANEQFF	TGTGCCAGCAGCTTAGATGTGACTAGCGGGGCCAATGAGCAGTTCTTC